These 24 T cell receptor beta chains came from one sample sequenced in a study of T cell clonality in common variable immunodeficiency. Clones were read by immunoSEQ multiplex PCR, and TCRdb kept only the in-frame ones, dropping some. The sample shows 50,000 to 55,000 clones, none of them appearing just once. The sequenced sample was peripheral blood mononuclear cells. These receptor sequences come from a person between 18 and 75 years old in good health.

This clone was observed at least ten times. The read finishes 3 residues shy of the CDR3 end, and the germline J gene is used to complete it. The chain carries TRBV5-1 and TRBJ2-5; the D is unclear. The V end lost 4 bases, the J end lost 5 bases, and 18 bases lay between the germline ends. Germline-derived CDR1 and CDR2 are SGHRS and YFSETQ. This CDR3 has 15 amino acids. The DNA read from the CDR3 is TGCGCCAGCAGCCCACCCTCTGGGCTTGGGGAGACC. It translates to CASSPPSGLGET. The whole CDR3 sequence reads CASSPPSGLGETQYF.

This clone was counted many times. The read halts 3 residues ahead of the CDR3 end, with the missing end drawn from the germline J gene. The genes are TRBV20-1 and TRBJ2-6; possibly TRBD2 for D (6 bases). Germline lookup yields CDR1 DFQATT and CDR2 SNEGSKA (reference sequence). The CDR3 sequence is 16 residues long. V was clipped by 0 bases and J by 2 bases, with 11 bases between them. The DNA read from the CDR3 is TGCAGTGCTAGAGATTGGAGGGGCGCTGGGGCCAACGTC. Its protein product is CSARDWRGAGANV. The CDR3 as a whole reads CSARDWRGAGANVLTF.

In this sample, this clone turned up many times. The read gets to within 3 residues of the CDR3 end, and the germline J gene fills in the rest. The chain recombines TRBV7-8 with TRBJ2-1; D might be TRBD1 (6 bases). This CDR3 has 13 amino acids. Germline assignment: CDR1 SGHVS and CDR2 FQNEAQ. Trimming stripped 3 bases from V and 4 bases from J, with 7 bases between. The CDR3: CASSFTGYNEQFF. CDR3 DNA, as far as it was read: TGTGCCAGCAGCTTCACAGGGTACAATGAG.

There are many counts of this clone. One junction end disagrees with the germline gene, perhaps due to a read error. The read terminates 3 residues before the CDR3 end, so the remaining end is supplied by the germline J gene. V is TRBV20-1 and J is TRBJ2-2; TRBD2 aligns across 10 bases. The CDR3 covers 17 residues. Germline CDR1 and CDR2: DFQATT and SNEGSKA (reference sequence). The DNA read from the CDR3 is TGCAGTGCCAGAGGCGCCGCCGGACTAGCGGTGGCCGGGGAG. Its protein product is CSARGAAGLAVAGE. The full CDR3 reads CSARGAAGLAVAGELFF.

This clone has more than one count but fewer than ten. The sequence runs out 3 residues before the end of the CDR3; the remainder is reconstructed from the germline J gene. This chain joins TRBV7-2 and TRBJ1-4; D is uncertain. This CDR3 has 12 amino acids. Germline CDR1 is SGHTA and CDR2 is FQGNSA. CDR3 sequence reads: CASSSITTPLFF. Partial CDR3 DNA: TGTGCCAGCAGCTCTATAACGACACCA.

This clone has ten or more counts. The DNA read from the CDR3 is TGCGCCAGCGGTAGCGGGAGGAACACAGATACG. As protein: CASGSGRNTDT. The CDR3, in full, reads CASGSGRNTDTQYF. The V gene is TRBV5-1, the J gene TRBJ2-3; 10 positions match TRBD2. The CDR3 end falls 3 residues outside the read, so it is completed with the germline J gene. The CDR3 has 14 residues. Per the germline V gene, CDR1 is SGHRS and CDR2 is YFSETQ. V lost 7 bases, J lost 2 bases, and 4 bases stayed unmatched.

In this sample, this clone turned up many times. With the read ending 3 residues before the CDR3 end, the germline J gene is used to fill in that end. The rearrangement links TRBV5-1 to TRBJ1-2; a weak D match, TRBD1 (5 bases). CDR3 length: 14 residues. Germline V gene lookup returns CDR1 SGHRS and CDR2 YFSETQ. Trimming cost V 4 bases and J 0 bases, with 10 bases left between them. Partial CDR3 DNA: TGCGCCAGCAGCACCGGGGGTCCTAACTATGGC. Translating it yields CASSTGGPNYG. In full, the CDR3 is CASSTGGPNYGYTF.

This clone was observed many times. The read halts 3 residues ahead of the CDR3 end, with the missing end drawn from the germline J gene. This chain joins TRBV6-2 or TRBV6-3 and TRBJ1-1; the D gene is possibly TRBD1 (6 bases). This CDR3 is 15 amino acids long. V was pared by 6 bases and J by 0 bases, with 14 bases between. The germline V gene has CDR1 MNHEY and CDR2 SVGEGT. CDR3 DNA, as far as it was read: TGTGCCAGCAGCCCTCTAGGACAGATGAACACTGAA. Its translation: CASSPLGQMNTE. The entire CDR3 is CASSPLGQMNTEAFF.

The table lists this clone with many counts. From the germline J gene comes the end of the CDR3, since the read stops 3 residues before it. The chain recombines TRBV20-1 with TRBJ1-1; 7 bases are a match to TRBD1. Germline values: CDR1 DFQATT, CDR2 SNEGSKA (reference sequence). This CDR3 has 14 amino acids. After removal of 3 bases from V and 3 bases from J, the junction contained 7 bases not matched to a gene. CDR3 region: CSARPTGFYTEAFF. The covered CDR3 bases are TGCAGTGCTAGGCCGACAGGGTTTTACACTGAA.

This clone was picked up many times. The read gets to within 3 residues of the CDR3 end, and the germline J gene fills in the rest. The rearrangement joins TRBV14 to TRBJ2-1; tentative D call: TRBD1 (5 bases). The germline V and J ends were trimmed by 1 base and 6 bases, with 16 bases remaining between them. The CDR3 covers 16 residues. Per germline, CDR1 SGHDN and CDR2 FVKESK. The CDR3 DNA, read in part, is TGTGCCAGCAGCCAAGTGGTCCAGGTTGGGGCCAATGAG. Its translation: CASSQVVQVGANE. The whole CDR3 region reads CASSQVVQVGANEQFF.

Of note for this clone: The read stops 3 residues short of the end of the CDR3; the missing end is completed from the germline J gene. The V call is TRBV5-1, the J call TRBJ2-1; 7 nucleotides match TRBD2. CDR3 length equals 15 residues. Germline trimming cut 3 bases from V and 8 bases from J; bases unmatched to any gene: 11. CDR1 and CDR2 (germline): SGHRS, YFSETQ. The CDR3 here is CASSSTAGAVYEQFF. CDR3 DNA, as far as it was read: TGCGCCAGCAGCTCGACGGCGGGAGCGGTATATGAG.

This clone appeared many times. The read stops 3 residues short of the end of the CDR3; the missing end is completed from the germline J gene. J is TRBJ2-6 and V is TRBV4-2; 9 bases align to TRBD1. This CDR3 has 18 residues. The trim removed 4 bases at V and 3 bases at J, leaving 10 bases unmatched. CDR1 is LGHNA, CDR2 YNFKEQ, per germline. The chain's CDR3 is CASSRPGQGGGGANVLTF. The CDR3 bases that were read are TGTGCCAGCAGCCGACCGGGACAGGGAGGCGGTGGGGCCAACGTC.

Concerning this clone: The read terminates 3 residues before the CDR3 end, so the remaining end is supplied by the germline J gene. The V gene is TRBV2, the J gene TRBJ2-2; TRBD2 matches at 10 bases. Germline V lookup: CDR1 SNHLY, CDR2 FYNNEI. The CDR3 is made up of 18 amino acids. V shed 5 bases, J shed 5 bases, and the junction held 14 bases outside the gene matches. The CDR3 sequence: CASSISQSGGARTGELFF. The sequenced part of the CDR3 DNA is TGTGCCAGCAGTATATCGCAAAGCGGGGGGGCCCGAACCGGGGAG.

Ten or more counts support this clone. Read sequence stops 3 residues before the CDR3 end, and the germline J gene provides the missing end. The genes are TRBV5-1 and TRBJ2-1; perhaps TRBD1 as D (5 bases). Germline V CDR1 and CDR2: SGHRS, YFSETQ. Trimming took off 4 bases at V and 4 bases at J, with 15 bases between the two ends. The CDR3 loop spans 15 amino acids. This CDR3 is CASSAPGSVYNEQFF. The DNA read from the CDR3 is TGCGCCAGCAGCGCCCCAGGGTCCGTTTACAATGAG.

The table lists this clone with many counts. The CDR3 is cut off 3 residues early in the read; its end comes from the germline J gene. The chain uses TRBV2 and TRBJ2-5; 9 bases match TRBD1. CDR1 and CDR2 from the germline V gene are SNHLY and FYNNEI. The length of the CDR3 is 13 residues. J was trimmed by 7 bases and V by 5 bases; bases with no gene match: 5. This chain's CDR3 is CASSKPGQGTQYF. The DNA read from the CDR3 is TGTGCCAGCAGTAAACCGGGACAGGGGACC.

This clone has at least ten counts. The read stops 3 residues short of the end of the CDR3; the missing end is completed from the germline J gene. This chain connects TRBV20-1 to TRBJ1-1; 12 bases are shared with TRBD1. This CDR3 has 14 residues. Germline V gene data show CDR1 as DFQATT and CDR2 as SNEGSKA (reference sequence). The covered CDR3 bases are TGCAGTGCTAGAGATCCGGGACAGGGGGCTGCC. Amino acids: CSARDPGQGAA. The full CDR3 protein is CSARDPGQGAAAFF.

There are a few counts of this clone. With the read ending 3 residues before the CDR3 end, the germline J gene is used to fill in that end. The chain combines TRBV18 with TRBJ1-2; D possibly corresponds to TRBD1 (5 bases). The CDR3 sequence is 16 residues long. The germline CDR1 and CDR2 sequences are KGHSH and LQKENI. The sequenced part of the CDR3 DNA is TGTGCCAGCTCACTTTTGGAGGTGGCGACAGACAATGAC. As protein: CASSLLEVATDND. Given in full, the CDR3 is CASSLLEVATDNDYTF.

This clone has a count of ten or more. The DNA ends 3 residues before the CDR3 does, and the rest of the CDR3 is filled in from the germline J gene. The rearrangement links TRBV12-5 to TRBJ1-4; D not resolved. V lost 1 base and J 4 bases, leaving 10 bases between the germline ends. This CDR3 has 15 amino acids. The germline CDR1 and CDR2 sequences are LGHNT and FRNRAP. CDR3 amino acids: CASGLEKGRNEKLFF. CDR3 bases read: TGTGCTAGTGGTTTGGAAAAAGGGCGTAATGAAAAA.

This clone was recorded at least ten times. The read comes to an end 3 residues before the CDR3 does, leaving the germline J gene to fill in the end. This chain links TRBV20-1 with TRBJ2-6; possibly TRBD1 for D (6 bases). V lost 2 bases and J lost 2, with 10 bases in between. The CDR3 length is 15 residues. The V gene's germline CDR1 is DFQATT and CDR2 SNEGSKA (reference sequence). The covered CDR3 bases are TGCAGTGCTAGACCCCCAGGGGCTGGGGCCAACGTC. Encoded protein: CSARPPGAGANV. From start to end, the CDR3 is CSARPPGAGANVLTF.

The sample holds many counts of this clone. The observed sequence ends 3 residues before the CDR3 terminus, with the missing tail filled in from the germline J gene. The chain links TRBV9 to TRBJ2-1, with TRBD2 identical over 8 bases. This CDR3 has 16 residues. CDR1 and CDR2 (germline): SGDLS, YYNGEE. V shed 0 bases, J shed 5 bases, and the junction held 7 bases outside the gene matches. The CDR3 region is CASSVDRGGLHNEQFF. The CDR3 DNA, read in part, is TGTGCCAGCAGCGTAGATCGGGGGGGGCTACACAATGAG.

This clone was seen ten or more times. The DNA ends 3 residues before the CDR3 does, and the rest of the CDR3 is filled in from the germline J gene. The chain has TRBV7-2 and TRBJ2-1, with 10 positions matching TRBD2. Germline CDR1 SGHTA, CDR2 FQGNSA. The V and J ends lost 5 bases and 0 bases, in that order; junction bases with no gene match: 1. The CDR3 has 15 residues. The CDR3 reads CASSPSGSSYNEQFF. The DNA read from the CDR3 is TGTGCCAGCAGCCCTAGCGGGAGCTCCTACAATGAG.

This clone was seen ten or more times. The read stops 3 residues short of the end of the CDR3; the missing end is completed from the germline J gene. This rearrangement joins TRBV30 to TRBJ1-2; 9 bases map to TRBD1. The junction had 5 bases not matched to a gene; V was cut back by 5 bases and J by 4 bases. The germline CDR1 and CDR2 sequences are GTSNPN and SVGIG (reference sequence). The CDR3 is made up of 13 amino acids. The DNA read from the CDR3 is TGTGCCTGGGACAGGGGGGGGCTCTATGGC. It specifies CAWDRGGLYG. The CDR3, in full, reads CAWDRGGLYGYTF.

With regard to this clone: With the read ending 3 residues before the CDR3 end, the germline J gene is used to fill in that end. The genes are TRBV30 and TRBJ2-4; D is undetermined. CDR3 length: 11 amino acids. The germline V gene has CDR1 GTSNPN and CDR2 SVGIG (reference sequence). CDR3 protein: CAWSTVDGQYF. The CDR3 DNA, read in part, is TGTGCCTGGAGTACCGTAGATGGT.

This clone appeared many times. The CDR3 end falls 3 residues outside the read, so it is completed with the germline J gene. The gene calls are TRBV20-1 and TRBJ2-1; the match to TRBD2 covers 10 bases. V lost 3 bases, J lost 4 bases, and 6 bases stayed unmatched. The CDR3 extends over 15 amino acids. Germline-derived CDR1 and CDR2 are DFQATT and SNEGSKA (reference sequence). Incomplete CDR3 DNA: TGCAGTGCTAGCGGCCTAGCGGGAGATTACAATGAG. Its protein is CSASGLAGDYNE. The whole CDR3 reads CSASGLAGDYNEQFF.